Shown below are 14 T cell receptor beta chains from a single sample sequenced in a study of T cells in Graves' hyperthyroidism and ophthalmopathy. TCR beta CDR3 region amplification was performed from RNA transcripts. The HTBI primer set was used in a first-round RT-PCR of the TCR CDR3. TCRdb ran MiXCR on the multiplex PCR reads and lists one entry per CDR3 protein. Of fewer than 350,000 distinct CDR3 sequences detected, around 20% appear once; the ten largest clones hold under 45%. The source material was blood. The source is a middle-aged man with Graves' ophthalmopathy.

The table lists this clonotype with many counts. The rearrangement links TRBV2 to TRBJ2-1; possible D gene TRBD2, 6 bases. CDR1 and CDR2 (germline): SNHLY, FYNNEI. The CDR3 runs 16 residues. V was cut by 6 bases and J by 0 bases, with 15 bases left in between. The DNA for the CDR3 is TGTGCCAGCAGGCATTATCTAGCGCCCTCCTACAATGAGCAGTTCTTC. This codes for CASRHYLAPSYNEQFF.

This clonotype was seen a few times. The chain employs TRBV24-1 and TRBJ2-3, with a weak D call TRBD2 (7 bases). Trimming cost V 3 bases and J 3 bases, with 15 bases left between them. Germline CDR1 is KGHDR and CDR2 is SFDVKD. The CDR3 consists of 16 residues. Here the CDR3 DNA reads TGTGCCACCAGTGATGGCTTGCGGGGGCGTACAGATACGCAGTATTTT. Protein sequence: CATSDGLRGRTDTQYF.

This clonotype was counted only a few times. J is TRBJ2-5 and V is TRBV7-9; D may be TRBD1 (7 bases). Germline V lookup: CDR1 SEHNR, CDR2 FQNEAQ (reference sequence). The CDR3 runs to 15 residues. The V and J ends lost 4 bases and 4 bases respectively, with 16 bases between them. CDR3 protein: CASSSPSGGGETQYF. CDR3 DNA: TGTGCCAGCAGCTCCCCCTCAGGGGGAGGAGAGACCCAGTACTTC.

The sample holds many counts of this clonotype. This chain links TRBV7-9 with TRBJ2-7; D ambiguous. The CDR3 is 14 amino acids. V lost 5 bases to trimming and J lost 2 bases, with 13 bases between them. In germline, CDR1 is SEHNR, CDR2 FQNEAQ (reference sequence). CDR3 in amino acids: CASSPPTSPYEQYF. In DNA, the CDR3 is TGTGCCAGCAGCCCCCCGACAAGCCCCTACGAGCAGTACTTC.

This clonotype has only a few counts. V and J are TRBV6-1 and TRBJ2-7; D uncertain. The V gene's germline CDR1 is MNHNS and CDR2 SASEGT. CDR3 size: 10 residues. V was clipped by 8 bases and J by 3 bases, with 5 bases between them. This chain's CDR3 is CASGIYEQYF. CDR3 coding DNA: TGTGCCAGCGGAATCTACGAGCAGTACTTC.

This clonotype was picked up many times. The chain links TRBV20-1 to TRBJ2-5; TRBD2 agrees at 9 bases. The V and J ends lost 3 bases and 5 bases, in that order; junction bases with no gene match: 16. CDR1 is DFQATT, CDR2 SNEGSKA, per germline (reference sequence). CDR3 length: 17 amino acids. CDR3 sequence: CSASTVLVAGDWETQYF. DNA for the CDR3: TGCAGTGCTAGTACGGTGTTGGTAGCGGGAGATTGGGAGACCCAGTACTTC.

The chain links TRBV20-1 to TRBJ2-1; unclear D gene. Between the trimmed V and J ends, which lost 2 bases and 5 bases, there was a span of 10 bases. The germline V gene encodes CDR1 DFQATT and CDR2 SNEGSKA (reference sequence). The length of the CDR3 is 13 residues. DNA for the CDR3: TGCAGTGCTAGAAGTCAGAGAAACAATGAGCAGTTCTTC. It codes for CSARSQRNNEQFF.

This clonotype was detected ten times or more. This chain links TRBV5-1 with TRBJ2-1, with D perhaps matching TRBD1 (5 bases). The CDR3 covers 16 residues. The ends were cut back, 5 bases at V and 0 bases at J, with 15 bases in the middle. Germline lookup yields CDR1 SGHRS and CDR2 YFSETQ. The CDR3 loop reads CASSLTASSSYNEQFF. The CDR3 DNA reads TGCGCCAGCAGTTTGACAGCCTCGAGCTCCTACAATGAGCAGTTCTTC.

The gene calls are TRBV7-2 and TRBJ2-6; no clear D. CDR1 is SGHTA, CDR2 FQGNSA, per germline. V was shortened by 1 base and J by 0 bases, with 7 bases between the two germline ends. The CDR3 totals 16 residues. CDR3 protein: CASSLGTPSGANVLTF. The CDR3 region has the DNA TGTGCCAGCAGCTTAGGGACCCCCTCTGGGGCCAACGTCCTGACTTTC.

This clonotype was recorded at least ten times. The chain has TRBV11-2 and TRBJ2-7; D perhaps matches TRBD2 (6 bases). Germline CDR1 and CDR2: SGHAT and FQNNGV. Trimming removed 1 base at V and 4 bases at J, with 14 bases between. CDR3 length: 15 residues. The CDR3 sequence is CASSLGGGTGYEQYF. CDR3 bases: TGTGCCAGCAGCTTAGGTGGGGGGACGGGATACGAGCAGTACTTC.

This clonotype appeared once. The chain is built from TRBV6-4 and TRBJ1-1; D might be TRBD1 (5 bases). CDR1 and CDR2 from the germline V gene are MRHNA and SNTAGT. Trimming pared 6 bases from V and 3 bases from J, leaving 14 bases between. The CDR3 contains 14 residues. The DNA of the CDR3 is TGTGCCAGCAGCCTTGGGGGGAAGGACACTGAAGCTTTCTTT. The encoded protein is CASSLGGKDTEAFF.

The table lists this clonotype with many counts. This rearrangement joins TRBV18 to TRBJ2-1; TRBD2 aligns across 8 bases. CDR1 KGHSH and CDR2 LQKENI come from the germline V gene. The CDR3 runs to 15 residues. J gave up 4 bases and V 6 bases, and 8 bases lay outside the gene matches. The CDR3 nucleotides read TGTGCCAGCTCGCTGGGGACTAGAACTTACAATGAGCAGTTCTTC. Translated, it gives CASSLGTRTYNEQFF. Together with reference TRBV18 and TRBJ2-1, the CDR3 gives the full variable domain: NAGVMQNPRHLVRRRGQEARLRCSPMKGHSHVYWYRQLPEEGLKFMVYLQKENIIDESGMPKERFSAEFPKEGPSILRIQQVVRGDSAAYFCASSLGTRTYNEQFFGPGTRLTVL.

This sequence joins TRBV6-5 and TRBJ1-3; TRBD1 matches 7 bases. The CDR3 is made up of 16 amino acids. Germline CDR1 and CDR2: MNHEY and SVGAGI. The J segment lost 0 bases and the V segment lost 4 bases, leaving 6 bases of the junction unmatched. The CDR3 DNA is TGTGCCAGCAGTTCAGCGGACAGGTCCTCTGGAAACACCATATATTTT. Its protein is CASSSADRSSGNTIYF.

This clonotype was detected only a few times. The chain combines TRBV4-1 with TRBJ1-2, with D possibly TRBD1 on 6 matching bases. This CDR3 contains 17 residues. V was pared by 0 bases and J by 5 bases, with 19 bases between. Looked up from germline, CDR1 is MGHRA and CDR2 is YSYEKL. The CDR3 coding sequence is TGCGCCAGCAGCCAAGAAGGTTCGTTCGGGGGGCAATATGGCTACACCTTC. It yields the protein CASSQEGSFGGQYGYTF.